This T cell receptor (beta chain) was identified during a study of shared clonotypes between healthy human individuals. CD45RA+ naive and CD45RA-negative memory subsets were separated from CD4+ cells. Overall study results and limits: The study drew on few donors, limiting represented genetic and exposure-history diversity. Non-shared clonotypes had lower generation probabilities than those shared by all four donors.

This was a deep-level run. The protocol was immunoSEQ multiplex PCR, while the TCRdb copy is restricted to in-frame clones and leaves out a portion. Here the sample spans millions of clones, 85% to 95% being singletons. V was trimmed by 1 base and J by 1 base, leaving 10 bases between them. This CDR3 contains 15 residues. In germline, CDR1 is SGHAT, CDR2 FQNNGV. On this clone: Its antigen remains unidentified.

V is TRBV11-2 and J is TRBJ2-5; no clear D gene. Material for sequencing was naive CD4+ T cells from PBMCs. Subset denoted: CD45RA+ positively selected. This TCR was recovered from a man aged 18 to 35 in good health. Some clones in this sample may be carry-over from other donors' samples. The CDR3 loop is CASSLGNTLQETQYF. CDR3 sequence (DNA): TGTGCCAGCAGCTTAGGTAACACACTCCAAGAGACCCAGTACTTC.